This entry lists 27 T cell receptor beta chains sequenced from one sample in a study of molecular identifiers for immune sequencing clone quantification. A single record per CDR3 protein comes from TCRdb applying MiXCR to the PCR reads. The table includes 70,000 to 95,000 distinct CDR3 sequences, roughly 19% detected once. The sequencing input was naive CD8+ T cells from blood, with Jurkat cell RNA spiked in. Subset: FACS-sorted CD8+CD4-CCR7+CD45RA+ naive T cells. The receptors stem from a human donor in good health. Some libraries in this study had Jurkat cell RNA spiked in.

The sample holds many counts of this clonotype. CDR3 in DNA: TGCGCCAGCAGCCAAGAGAGGAGCACAGATACGCAGTATTTT. Translation: CASSQERSTDTQYF. The rearrangement joins TRBV4-3 to TRBJ2-3, with D unclear. The V gene's germline CDR1 is LGHNA and CDR2 YSLEER. CDR3 length: 14 amino acids. Trimming took off 0 bases at V and 0 bases at J, with 4 bases between the two ends.

The chain recombines TRBV11-2 with TRBJ2-3; 8 bases match TRBD2. Germline V lookup: CDR1 SGHAT, CDR2 FQNNGV. This CDR3 spans 17 amino acids. V was pared by 5 bases and J by 2 bases, with 12 bases of the junction left unmatched. The CDR3 region is CASSTGGAPPFTDTQYF. The CDR3 DNA reads as TGTGCCAGCAGCACGGGGGGGGCTCCTCCCTTCACAGATACGCAGTATTTT.

As to this clonotype: A much larger clonotype is one base distant, so this may be a read error. The chain is built from TRBV19 and TRBJ2-2; 7 bases are a match to TRBD2. The germline V gene encodes CDR1 LNHDA and CDR2 SQIVND (reference sequence). With V trimmed by 3 bases and J by 0 bases, 1 base remained unmatched. The CDR3 spans 15 residues. The DNA of the CDR3 is TGTGCCAGTAGTATGGGACTAACGAACACCGGGGAGCTGTTTTTT. Residues: CASSMGLTNTGELFF. The variable domain in full, with the rest retrieved from reference TRBV19 and TRBJ2-2, is DGGITQSPKYLFRKEGQNVTLSCEQNLNHDAMYWYRQDPGQGLRLIYYSQIVNDFQKGDIAEGYSVSREKKESFPLTVTSAQKNPTAFYLCASSMGLTNTGELFFGEGSRLTVL.

The rearrangement joins TRBV29-1 to TRBJ2-7, with TRBD1 identical over 8 bases. Germline CDR1 is SQVTM and CDR2 is ANQGSEA. V dropped 7 bases and J dropped 7; count of bases not matched to a gene: 12. The CDR3 sequence is 13 residues long. This CDR3 reads CSARDRNGREQYF. The CDR3 DNA sequence: TGCAGCGCCCGGGACAGGAATGGAAGGGAGCAGTACTTC.

This clonotype was recorded many times. The rearrangement uses TRBV6-2 or TRBV6-3 and TRBJ2-3, with TRBD2 matching 8 bases. Trimming removed 0 bases from V and 3 bases from J; junction bases left unmatched: 8. Germline assignment: CDR1 MNHEY and CDR2 SVGEGT. CDR3 length equals 17 residues. CDR3 amino acids: CASSYSVSGGPTDTQYF. The CDR3 DNA sequence: TGTGCCAGCAGTTACTCCGTCTCGGGGGGGCCGACAGATACGCAGTATTTT.

As concerns this clonotype: A much larger clone differs from this one at a single base, so this may be a read error. This CDR3 fails to terminate in the conserved phenylalanine or tryptophan, so it likely reflects a read error. The rearrangement joins TRBV5-6 to TRBJ2-2; D may correspond to TRBD1 or TRBD2 (5 bases each). In germline, CDR1 is SGHDT, CDR2 YYEEEE. V lost 4 bases and J lost 4, with 17 bases in between. The CDR3 consists of 16 residues. The CDR3 sequence is CASSGTGTLFTGELFS. The CDR3 DNA is TGTGCCAGCAGCGGAACCGGGACCCTCTTCACCGGGGAGCTGTTTTCT.

This clonotype came up once. A read error is possible here, since a much larger clone lies one base away. The chain couples TRBV19 to TRBJ2-5, with no clear D. The CDR3 has 13 residues. Germline V CDR1 and CDR2: LNHDA, SQIVND (reference sequence). Trimming took 1 base from V and 9 from J, leaving 12 bases between them. CDR3 residues: CASSIVGYEAQYF. The CDR3, as DNA: TGTGCCAGTAGTATAGTTGGGTACGAGGCCCAGTACTTC.

This clonotype was picked up many times. V is TRBV9 and J is TRBJ2-7, with 8 bases that match TRBD1. Per germline, CDR1 SGDLS and CDR2 YYNGEE. This CDR3 spans 14 amino acids. The J segment lost 7 bases and the V segment lost 0 bases, leaving 6 bases of the junction unmatched. The CDR3 nucleotides read TGTGCCAGCAGCGTAGGGACAGGGTTTTCGGAGCAGTACTTC. Residues: CASSVGTGFSEQYF.

This clonotype was observed at least ten times. The V call is TRBV11-1, the J call TRBJ1-2, with 8 bases aligning to TRBD1. Per the germline V gene, CDR1 is SGHAT and CDR2 is FQDESV (reference sequence). V dropped 4 bases and J dropped 8; count of bases not matched to a gene: 3. This CDR3 spans 12 amino acids. DNA of the CDR3: TGTGCCAGCAGCTCGACAGGGGAGGGCTACACCTTC. It yields the protein CASSSTGEGYTF.

The V gene is TRBV6-2 or TRBV6-3, the J gene TRBJ2-5; D is perhaps TRBD2 (6 bases). This CDR3 has 13 residues. The ends were cut back, 5 bases at V and 7 bases at J, with 14 bases in the middle. CDR1 and CDR2 from the germline V gene are MNHEY and SVGEGT. CDR3 nucleotide sequence: TGTGCCAGCAGTAGGGGACTGTACGCGACCCAGTACTTC. Encoded protein: CASSRGLYATQYF.

The sample holds many counts of this clonotype. The J gene is TRBJ1-1, the V gene TRBV7-9; weak D call: TRBD1 (5 bases). Between the trimmed V and J ends, which lost 5 bases and 1 base, there was a span of 11 bases. The CDR3 runs 14 residues. Germline V gene data show CDR1 as SEHNR and CDR2 as FQNEAQ (reference sequence). The CDR3 region has the DNA TGTGCCAGCAGCCCACCCGGGACGAACACTGAAGCTTTCTTT. Its protein is CASSPPGTNTEAFF.

The sample holds many counts of this clonotype. The V and J genes are TRBV20-1 and TRBJ2-2; 7 bases agree with TRBD2. Germline loops: CDR1 DFQATT, CDR2 SNEGSKA (reference sequence). V shed 0 bases and J 4 bases; nucleotides not matched to a gene: 5. The CDR3 has 15 amino acids. The CDR3 DNA sequence: TGCAGTGCTAGAGATGCCTCTAGCGGCACCGGGGAGCTGTTTTTT. Its translation is CSARDASSGTGELFF.

On this clonotype itself: Its ends do not fully match the called genes, so a read error is possible. The V and J genes are TRBV7-8 and TRBJ1-1, with D unclear. The germline gives CDR1 SGHVS, CDR2 FQNEAQ. The CDR3 loop spans 11 amino acids. CDR3 sequence reads: CASSWGTGAFF. As DNA, the CDR3 is TGTGCCAGCAGCTGGGGAACTGGAGCTTTCTTT.

This clonotype was found once. This may be a read error: a much more frequent sequence differs by one nucleotide. The V call is TRBV3-1, the J call TRBJ2-5; D ambiguous. CDR3 size: 13 residues. Germline lookup yields CDR1 LGHDT and CDR2 YNNKEL (reference sequence). Here the CDR3 reads CAGSPARSETQYF. DNA for the CDR3: TGTGCCGGCAGTCCGGCGCGCTCAGAGACCCAGTACTTC.

This clonotype was seen at least ten times. The V call is TRBV7-9, the J call TRBJ2-7, with a weak D call TRBD2 (5 bases). The germline V gene has CDR1 SEHNR and CDR2 FQNEAQ (reference sequence). This CDR3 has 12 residues. The V gene lost 4 bases and the J gene lost 5 bases, with 9 bases spanning the gap. The CDR3 bases are TGTGCCAGCAGCTCGCCCGGGGACGAGCAGTACTTC. Protein: CASSSPGDEQYF.

Many counts were recorded for this clonotype. This rearrangement joins TRBV13 to TRBJ2-3; 10 bases agree with TRBD2. From germline, CDR1 is PRHDT and CDR2 FYEKMQ (reference sequence). The CDR3 length is 18 residues. Trimming at V came to 3 bases and at J to 0 bases, leaving 9 bases not matched to a gene. CDR3: CASSLGVSGGSSTDTQYF. Written as DNA, the CDR3 is TGTGCCAGCAGCTTGGGCGTTAGCGGGGGGTCTAGCACAGATACGCAGTATTTT.

Points on this clonotype: A much larger clone sits a single nucleotide away, making a read error possible. Since no conserved phenylalanine or tryptophan closes the CDR3, a read error is the likely cause. This rearrangement joins TRBV7-9 to TRBJ2-3; D not resolved. CDR1 is SEHNR, CDR2 FQNEAQ, per germline (reference sequence). Trimming took 2 bases from V and 5 from J, leaving 5 bases between them. This CDR3 comprises 12 residues. CDR3 sequence (DNA): TGTGCCAGCAGCTTAAGTGGAGATACGCAGTATCTT. Translated, it gives CASSLSGDTQYL.

As for this clonotype: A clone one base away is much larger, so this may be a read error. The chain uses TRBV5-1 and TRBJ2-5, with TRBD2 identical over 9 bases. Germline CDR1 is SGHRS and CDR2 is YFSETQ. V lost 0 bases, J lost 5 bases, and 17 bases stayed unmatched. The CDR3 is 19 residues long. The CDR3 coding sequence is TGCGCCAGCAGCTTGGGAGAGGGAAGACGTCGGACTAGCGAGGAGACCCAGTACTTC. This codes for CASSLGEGRRRTSEETQYF.

This clonotype was picked up many times. The CDR3 is CASSLDHPSGSNTGELFF. The CDR3 DNA is TGTGCCAGCAGCTTAGACCATCCTAGCGGGAGTAACACCGGGGAGCTGTTTTTT. The rearrangement links TRBV7-6 to TRBJ2-2; 10 nucleotides agree with TRBD2. The V segment lost 1 base and the J segment 2 bases; nucleotides outside the gene matches: 7. The CDR3 spans 18 residues. Germline CDR1 reads SGHVS; CDR2 reads FNYEAQ.

A few counts support this clonotype. Given a much more abundant clone one base away, this may be a read error. This chain joins TRBV5-6 and TRBJ2-7; 8 positions match TRBD1. There are 15 residues in the CDR3. V gave up 2 bases and J gave up 0 bases; unmatched junction bases: 4. CDR1 SGHDT and CDR2 YYEEEE come from the germline V gene. In DNA, the CDR3 is TGTGCCAGCAGCTTTGGACAGGGTCTCTCCTACGAGCAGTACTTC. Its translation: CASSFGQGLSYEQYF.

The CDR3 region has the DNA TGTGCCTGGGGCGCGGAATTCAATCAGCCCCAGCATTTT. Translating gives CAWGAEFNQPQHF. The chain joins TRBV30 to TRBJ1-5; unclear D gene. This CDR3 has 13 amino acids. Trimming removed 5 bases at V and 3 bases at J, with 11 bases between. Germline lookup yields CDR1 GTSNPN and CDR2 SVGIG (reference sequence).

CDR3 nucleotides: TGTGCCAGTAGTATGGGCCAACCGTTTGCCTACGAGCAGTACTTC. Its protein is CASSMGQPFAYEQYF. This chain uses TRBV19 with TRBJ2-7; unclear D gene. Germline assignment: CDR1 LNHDA and CDR2 SQIVND (reference sequence). V was cut by 3 bases and J by 2 bases, with 14 bases left in between. The CDR3 is 15 amino acids.

This clonotype was detected ten times or more. The rearrangement uses TRBV4-3 and TRBJ1-2; 7 nucleotides agree with TRBD1. Germline CDR1 is LGHNA and CDR2 is YSLEER. The CDR3 sequence is 14 residues long. V was pared by 6 bases and J by 3 bases, with 7 bases of the junction left unmatched. This CDR3 reads CASRRAGTDYGYTF. The CDR3 bases are TGCGCCAGCAGACGGGCCGGGACAGACTATGGCTACACCTTC.

The V call is TRBV27, the J call TRBJ2-7; D gene unclear. Per the germline V gene, CDR1 is MNHEY and CDR2 is SMNVEV (reference sequence). The germline V and J ends were trimmed by 3 bases and 1 base, with 7 bases remaining between them. The CDR3 covers 13 residues. The CDR3 sequence is CASSLLRSYEQYF. The CDR3 DNA is TGTGCCAGCAGTTTGTTGCGGTCCTACGAGCAGTACTTC.

Concerning this clonotype itself: This may stem from a read error, because a much larger clone lies one nucleotide away. The chain carries TRBV30 and TRBJ2-2; the D gene could be TRBD1 or TRBD2 (6 bases each). Per germline, CDR1 GTSNPN and CDR2 SVGIG (reference sequence). The CDR3 length is 11 residues. The CDR3 DNA reads TGTGGCTGGAGTTACGGGGGCGAGCTGTTTTTT. Its protein product is CGWSYGGELFF.

Concerning this clonotype itself: A much bigger clone sits one base away, suggesting this may be a read error. The chain combines TRBV6-5 with TRBJ2-2; 7 nucleotides agree with TRBD2. The CDR3 length is 15 residues. Germline V gene data show CDR1 as MNHEY and CDR2 as SVGAGI. The CDR3 nucleotides read TGTGCCAGCAGTCCCTGGGGGGGACGCACCGGGAAGCTGTTTTTT. This encodes CASSPWGGRTGKLFF.

With respect to this clonotype: It may be a read error: a sequence one base away is much more abundant. This chain uses TRBV28 with TRBJ2-5; 8 positions agree with TRBD2. The CDR3 has 15 residues. Losses at the gene ends were 4 bases for V and 5 bases for J; bases not matched to a gene: 9. Germline values: CDR1 MDHEN, CDR2 SYDVKM. The CDR3 loop reads CASSYPGGEVETQYF. DNA for the CDR3: TGTGCCAGCAGTTACCCCGGGGGGGAGGTCGAGACCCAGTACTTC.